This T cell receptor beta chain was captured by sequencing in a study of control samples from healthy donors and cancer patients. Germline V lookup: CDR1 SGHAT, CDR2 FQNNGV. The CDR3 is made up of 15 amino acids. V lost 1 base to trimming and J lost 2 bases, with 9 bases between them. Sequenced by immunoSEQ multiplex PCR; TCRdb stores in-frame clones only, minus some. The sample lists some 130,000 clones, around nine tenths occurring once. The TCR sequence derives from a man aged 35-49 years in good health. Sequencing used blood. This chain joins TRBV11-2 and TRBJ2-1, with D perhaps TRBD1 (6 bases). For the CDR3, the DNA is TGTGCCAGCAGCTTAGCCAGGGGACCCTACAATGAGCAGTTCTTC. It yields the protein CASSLARGPYNEQFF. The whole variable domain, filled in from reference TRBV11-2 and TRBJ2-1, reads EAGVAQSPRYKIIEKRQSVAFWCNPISGHATLYWYQQILGQGPKLLIQFQNNGVVDDSQLPKDRFSAERLKGVDSTLKIQPAKLEDSAVYLCASSLARGPYNEQFFGPGTRLTVL.